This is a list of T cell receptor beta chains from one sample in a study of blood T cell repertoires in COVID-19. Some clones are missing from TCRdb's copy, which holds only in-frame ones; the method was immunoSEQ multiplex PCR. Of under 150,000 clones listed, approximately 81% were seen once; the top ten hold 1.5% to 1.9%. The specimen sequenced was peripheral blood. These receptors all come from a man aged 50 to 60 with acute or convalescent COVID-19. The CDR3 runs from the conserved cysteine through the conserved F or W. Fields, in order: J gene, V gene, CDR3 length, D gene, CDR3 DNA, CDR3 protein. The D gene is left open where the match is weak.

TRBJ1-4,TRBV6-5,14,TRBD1,TGTGCCAGCAGGGGAACAGGGGACAATGAAAAACTGTTTTTT,CASRGTGDNEKLFF
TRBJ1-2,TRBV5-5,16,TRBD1,TGTGCCAGCAGCTTGGCGTGGGGGCAGGGGGAATATGGCTACACCTTC,CASSLAWGQGEYGYTF
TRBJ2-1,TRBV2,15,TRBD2,TGTGCCAGCAGCGCCGAGGGTAGCGGGGGTGGTGAGCAGTTCTTC,CASSAEGSGGGEQFF
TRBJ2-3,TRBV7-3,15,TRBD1,TGTGCCAGCAGGAGAGGACAGGGGGACACAGATACGCAGTATTTT,CASRRGQGDTDTQYF
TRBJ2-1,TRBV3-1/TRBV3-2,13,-,TGTGCCAGCAGCCACAGGGGAAACAATGAGCAGTTCTTC,CASSHRGNNEQFF
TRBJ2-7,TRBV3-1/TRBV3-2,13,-,TGTGCCAGCAGCCAAGCAGGGCGGGGCGAGCAGTACTTC,CASSQAGRGEQYF
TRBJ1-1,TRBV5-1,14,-,TGCGCCAGCAGCTGGGGCGCATTGAACACTGAAGCTTTCTTT,CASSWGALNTEAFF
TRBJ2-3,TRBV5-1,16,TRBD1,TGCGCCAGCAGCACCGGGACAGGAGATAACACAGATACGCAGTATTTT,CASSTGTGDNTDTQYF
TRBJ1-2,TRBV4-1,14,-,TGCGCCAGCAGCCAAGATGTAGGGGCTCGGGGCTACACCTTC,CASSQDVGARGYTF
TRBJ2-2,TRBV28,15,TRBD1,TGTGCCAGCAACGGACAGGAGACGAACACCGGGGAGCTGTTTTTT,CASNGQETNTGELFF
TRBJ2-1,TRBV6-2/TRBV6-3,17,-,TGTGCCAGCAGTTACTCGACTCCGGGGGTCTCCTACAATGAGCAGTTCTTC,CASSYSTPGVSYNEQFF
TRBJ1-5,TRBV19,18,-,TGTGCCAGTAGACAAGGAGGAGGCGGGCTGGGGGGGAATCAGCCCCAGCATTTT,CASRQGGGGLGGNQPQHF
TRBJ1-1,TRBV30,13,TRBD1,TGTGCCTGGAGGGGACAGGGAGGGACTGAAGCTTTCTTT,CAWRGQGGTEAFF
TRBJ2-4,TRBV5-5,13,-,TGTGCCAGCAGCATCGACATCAAAAACATTCAGTACTTC,CASSIDIKNIQYF
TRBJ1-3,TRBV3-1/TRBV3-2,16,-,TGTGCCAGCAGCCAAGTCCCAGGGGCTAATGGAAACACCATATATTTT,CASSQVPGANGNTIYF
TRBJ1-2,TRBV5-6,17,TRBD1,TGTGCCAGCAGCTTTGGGACAGGGGGCGCTTTGAACTATGGCTACACCTTC,CASSFGTGGALNYGYTF
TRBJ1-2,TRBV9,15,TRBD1,TGTGCCAGCAGCGCACCCGCGACAGGGGAGTATGGCTACACCTTC,CASSAPATGEYGYTF